Below, 12 T cell receptor beta chains from the same sample are listed, as sequenced in a study of blood T cells in healthy people across ages. A second PCR, run for roughly 6 to 11 cycles, used a sample-barcoded 5' primer plus a J-beta primer mix. TCRdb re-analysed the 5' RACE reads in MiXCR, keeping a single row per CDR3 protein. The data hold about 1 million distinct CDR3 sequences, with around 25% observed a single time. The sample was also reused in another study, on T cells of mothers and their children.

Sequenced sample: blood. The receptors originated from a girl aged 2-10 years in good health.

The chain couples TRBV10-3 to TRBJ2-2; TRBD1 matches at 8 bases. V shed 7 bases and J 7 bases; nucleotides not matched to a gene: 5. The CDR3 length is 13 residues. Germline V gene lookup returns CDR1 ENHRY and CDR2 SYGVKD. The CDR3 protein is CAINEGQGGELFF. Written as DNA, the CDR3 is TGTGCCATCAACGAAGGACAGGGCGGGGAGCTGTTTTTT.

This chain uses TRBV5-1 with TRBJ1-4; D is ambiguous. This CDR3 contains 12 residues. The germline V gene encodes CDR1 SGHRS and CDR2 YFSETQ. The V end was cut by 5 bases, the J end by 8 bases, with 10 bases between. The CDR3 region has the DNA TGCGCCAGCAGTCTTACACGAGAAAAACTGTTTTTT. It encodes CASSLTREKLFF.

The chain recombines TRBV4-3 with TRBJ1-2; D might be TRBD1 (6 bases). The CDR3 loop spans 17 amino acids. The ends were cut back, 1 base at V and 3 bases at J, with 18 bases in the middle. Germline CDR1 LGHNA, CDR2 YSLEER. The chain's CDR3 is CASSQVVLSGGDYGYTF. CDR3 sequence (DNA): TGCGCCAGCAGCCAAGTGGTTCTTTCGGGGGGCGACTATGGCTACACCTTC.

In this sample, this clonotype turned up a few times. The chain links TRBV7-9 to TRBJ2-7; perhaps TRBD1 as D (6 bases). Germline V lookup: CDR1 SEHNR, CDR2 FQNEAQ (reference sequence). The ends were cut back, 5 bases at V and 6 bases at J, with 8 bases in the middle. CDR3 length: 11 amino acids. In DNA form, the CDR3 reads TGTGCCAGCAGCGCAGGGGTCGAGCAGTACTTC. As protein: CASSAGVEQYF.

This chain uses TRBV7-8 with TRBJ1-1, with no clear D. Germline assignment: CDR1 SGHVS and CDR2 FQNEAQ. The CDR3 spans 13 residues. The ends were cut back, 5 bases at V and 5 bases at J, with 12 bases in the middle. The CDR3 reads CASSPPHQTEAFF. The CDR3 region has the DNA TGTGCCAGCAGCCCACCCCACCAGACTGAAGCTTTCTTT.

The chain uses TRBV12-3 or TRBV12-4 and TRBJ2-5; D might be TRBD1 or TRBD2, each matching 5 bases. Near its end, the DNA agrees better with TRBJ2-7, so the J call may be wrong. The CDR3 is made up of 12 amino acids. The CDR3, as DNA: TGTGCCAGCAGTCCGGGACCAGACGAGCAGTACTTC. This codes for CASSPGPDEQYF.

This clonotype came up a few times. The CDR3 region is CASSQGLAGRFYEQYF. CDR3 nucleotide sequence: TGTGCCAGCAGCCAAGGGCTAGCGGGACGTTTCTACGAGCAGTACTTC. This chain connects TRBV3-1 to TRBJ2-1; 9 bases are a match to TRBD2. The J call may be incorrect, as the DNA end agrees better with TRBJ2-7. The length of the CDR3 is 16 residues. Germline lookup yields CDR1 LGHDT and CDR2 YNNKEL (reference sequence).

V gene TRBV6-5 combines with J gene TRBJ1-2, with 10 bases identical to TRBD1. J was trimmed by 0 bases and V by 4 bases; bases with no gene match: 5. The CDR3 length is 16 residues. CDR1 and CDR2 (germline): MNHEY, SVGAGI. CDR3 sequence: CASSWDRGRSNYGYTF. The CDR3 DNA reads TGTGCCAGCAGTTGGGACAGGGGTAGATCTAACTATGGCTACACCTTC.

This clonotype was found a few times. This chain connects TRBV7-8 to TRBJ2-7, with 7 bases fitting TRBD2. The ends lost 1 base at V and 3 bases at J; junction bases unmatched: 15. CDR1 and CDR2 (germline): SGHVS, FQNEAQ. The CDR3 sequence is 18 residues long. The CDR3 region has the DNA TGTGCCAGCAGCTTAGAGTTTAGGGGCGGTGGGGACTACTACGAGCAGTACTTC. Encoded protein: CASSLEFRGGGDYYEQYF.

This clonotype was found many times. The chain employs TRBV4-1 and TRBJ2-1; 10 bases agree with TRBD2. The CDR3 runs to 14 residues. After removal of 4 bases from V and 7 bases from J, the junction contained 4 bases not matched to a gene. Germline V lookup: CDR1 MGHRA, CDR2 YSYEKL. As DNA, the CDR3 is TGCGCCAGCAGCCTTAGCGGGGGGCCTAATGAGCAGTTCTTC. Amino acid sequence: CASSLSGGPNEQFF.

This clonotype was picked up many times. This chain joins TRBV7-3 and TRBJ2-2, with D uncertain. The CDR3 totals 12 residues. The germline V gene has CDR1 SGHTA and CDR2 FQGTGA. Between the trimmed V and J ends, which lost 1 base and 6 bases, there was a span of 3 bases. This CDR3 reads CASSLSSGELFF. CDR3 bases: TGTGCCAGCAGCTTAAGTTCCGGGGAGCTGTTTTTT.

The chain links TRBV7-2 to TRBJ2-4; TRBD1 is a possible D gene (6 bases). The CDR3 consists of 14 residues. Trimming cost V 5 bases and J 0 bases, with 8 bases left between them. Per germline, CDR1 SGHTA and CDR2 FQGNSA. As DNA, the CDR3 is TGTGCCAGCAGCGTACAGGGAGCCAAAAACATTCAGTACTTC. This encodes CASSVQGAKNIQYF.